This T cell receptor beta chain was sequenced in a study of T cell responses to AZD1222 COVID-19 vaccine. Sequencing was performed with immunoSEQ multiplex PCR; in TCRdb, only in-frame clones are kept and a portion is missing. Of 140,000 or so clones in the sample, 70% to 90% were seen once. Broader study findings: Spike-specific TCR repertoires showed rising breadth and depth after two AZD1222 doses. Seropositivity was recorded at baseline in only 6 or 7 AZD1222 recipients. Clonal diversity was possibly underestimated, and white British individuals and females predominated among donors. Distributed over spike, vaccine-associated CD4 TCRs predominated at 160-218 and 743-854.

This clone was seen just once. Its antigen is not identified. The CDR3 contains 14 residues. Germline CDR1 MRHNA, CDR2 SNTAGT. V was pared by 6 bases and J by 7 bases, with 18 bases between. The source of this sequence is an adult in good health. Sequenced here: peripheral blood, sampled on day 0 of AZD1222 vaccination. This chain links TRBV6-4 with TRBJ1-1; no firm D call. CDR3 sequence (DNA): TGTGCCAGCAGACTGACCGCGGGAGGAGGTGAAGCTTTCTTT. It codes for CASRLTAGGGEAFF.